The entry below gives a single TCR beta chain sequence along with its context. Its antigen target is currently unknown. Nothing much larger sits one base from this clone, and base qualities are not available. Reading from cysteine to phenylalanine, the CDR3 counts 14 amino acids. Just the 42-base CDR3 DNA is kept, in frame starting at base 1. V lost 6 bases and J lost 0 bases; the stretch between them is 11 bases long. The germline V gene (reference sequence) provides CDR1 MNHEY and CDR2 SMNVEV. This entry comes from a study of radiotherapy plus CTLA-4 blockade in lung cancer (dated by TCRdb to between 2018 and 2020). For the study in its entirety: Among enrolled patients, 15% to 20% had an objective response and roughly 30% reached disease control.

The library was produced with the immunoSEQ multiplex PCR assay. As stored in TCRdb, this immuneACCESS dataset retains in-frame rearrangements with V and J assigned. A fraction of the clones does not appear; measured against another copy, unresolved V genes explain less than half of the discrepancy, and the remainder lacks a known reason. The sample table holds around 40,000 clones, of which around 83% were seen once. The ten most abundant clones make up approximately 6% of the sample. In this study, focal radiation therapy paired with CTLA-4 blockade (ipilimumab) was tested in patients who had chemo-refractory metastatic non-small-cell lung cancer. The paper as a whole reports these results and caveats: The strongest predictors of response, as reported, were early dynamic changes in blood T cell clones along with a rise in serum interferon-beta after radiation. After treatment with radiotherapy and ipilimumab, TCR clones that originated in tumors expanded in peripheral blood.

The chain couples TRBV27 to TRBJ1-2, with the D gene not clear enough to name. The TCR originated in a human donor with non-small cell lung cancer who had stable disease on radiotherapy plus ipilimumab. This specimen was peripheral blood, taken from a patient treated with radiotherapy plus ipilimumab. The CDR3 loop reads CASSAGWANYGYTF. The DNA sequence is given as TGTGCCAGCAGCGCAGGATGGGCTAACTATGGCTACACCTTC.